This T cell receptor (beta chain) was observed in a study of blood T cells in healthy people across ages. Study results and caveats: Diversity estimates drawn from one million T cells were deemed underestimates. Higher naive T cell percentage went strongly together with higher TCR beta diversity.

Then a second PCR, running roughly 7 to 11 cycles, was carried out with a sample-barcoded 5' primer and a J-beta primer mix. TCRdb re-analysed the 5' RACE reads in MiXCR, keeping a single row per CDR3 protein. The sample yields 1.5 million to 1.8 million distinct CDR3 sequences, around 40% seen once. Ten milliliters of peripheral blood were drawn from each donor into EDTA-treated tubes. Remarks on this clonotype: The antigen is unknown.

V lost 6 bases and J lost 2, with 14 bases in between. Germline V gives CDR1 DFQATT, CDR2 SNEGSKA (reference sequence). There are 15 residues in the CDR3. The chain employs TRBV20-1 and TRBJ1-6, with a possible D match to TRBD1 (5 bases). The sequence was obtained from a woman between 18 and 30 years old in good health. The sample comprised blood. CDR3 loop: CSATRDAPYNSPLHF. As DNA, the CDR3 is TGCAGTGCGACCAGGGATGCACCCTATAATTCACCCCTCCACTTT.